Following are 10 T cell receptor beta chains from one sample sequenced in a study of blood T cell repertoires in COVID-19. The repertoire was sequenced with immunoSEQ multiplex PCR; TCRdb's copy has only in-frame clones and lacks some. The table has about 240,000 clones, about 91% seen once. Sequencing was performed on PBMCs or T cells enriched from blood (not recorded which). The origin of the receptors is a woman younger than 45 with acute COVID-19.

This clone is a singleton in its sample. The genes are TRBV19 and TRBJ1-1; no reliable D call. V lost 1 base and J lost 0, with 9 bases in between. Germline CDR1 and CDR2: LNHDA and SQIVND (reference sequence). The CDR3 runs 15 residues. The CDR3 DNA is TGTGCCAGTAGTATAGCTGCAGGATTGAACACTGAAGCTTTCTTT. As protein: CASSIAAGLNTEAFF.

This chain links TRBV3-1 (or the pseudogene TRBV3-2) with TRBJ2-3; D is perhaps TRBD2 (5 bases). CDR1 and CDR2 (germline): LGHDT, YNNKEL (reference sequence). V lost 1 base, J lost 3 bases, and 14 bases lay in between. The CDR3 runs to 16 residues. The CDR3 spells CASSQGERRGTDTQYF. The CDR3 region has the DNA TGTGCCAGCAGCCAAGGGGAGCGCCGAGGAACAGATACGCAGTATTTT.

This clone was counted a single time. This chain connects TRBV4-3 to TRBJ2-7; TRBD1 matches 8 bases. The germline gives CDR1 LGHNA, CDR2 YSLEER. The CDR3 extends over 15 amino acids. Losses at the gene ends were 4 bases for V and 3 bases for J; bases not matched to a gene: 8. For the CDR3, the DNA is TGCGCCAGCAGCCCCCAGGACAGGGCTAACTACGAGCAGTACTTC. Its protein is CASSPQDRANYEQYF.

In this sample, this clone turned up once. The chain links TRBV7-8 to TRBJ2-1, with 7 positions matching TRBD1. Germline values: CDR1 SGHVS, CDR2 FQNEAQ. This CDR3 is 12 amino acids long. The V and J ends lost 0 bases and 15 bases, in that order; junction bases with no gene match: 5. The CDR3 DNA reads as TGTGCCAGCAGCTTAGCAGGGGGCAAGTGGTTCTTC. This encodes CASSLAGGKWFF.

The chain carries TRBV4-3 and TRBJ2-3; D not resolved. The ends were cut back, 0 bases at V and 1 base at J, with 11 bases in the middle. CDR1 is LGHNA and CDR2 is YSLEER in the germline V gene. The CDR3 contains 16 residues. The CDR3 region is CASSQEATLGTDTQYF. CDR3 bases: TGCGCCAGCAGCCAAGAAGCGACCCTGGGCACAGATACGCAGTATTTT.

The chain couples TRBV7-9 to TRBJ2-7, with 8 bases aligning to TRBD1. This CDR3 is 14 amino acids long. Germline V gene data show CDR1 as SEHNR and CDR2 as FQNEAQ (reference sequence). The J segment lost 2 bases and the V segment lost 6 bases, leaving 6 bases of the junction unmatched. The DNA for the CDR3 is TGTGCCAGCAGTATGACAGGGGCGGCCTACGAGCAGTACTTC. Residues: CASSMTGAAYEQYF.

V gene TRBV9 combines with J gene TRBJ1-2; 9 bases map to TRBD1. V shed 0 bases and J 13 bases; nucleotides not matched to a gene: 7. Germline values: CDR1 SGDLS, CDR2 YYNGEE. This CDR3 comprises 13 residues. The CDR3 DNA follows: TGTGCCAGCAGCGTAGAGGGACAGGGTAAATGCACCTTC. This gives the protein CASSVEGQGKCTF.

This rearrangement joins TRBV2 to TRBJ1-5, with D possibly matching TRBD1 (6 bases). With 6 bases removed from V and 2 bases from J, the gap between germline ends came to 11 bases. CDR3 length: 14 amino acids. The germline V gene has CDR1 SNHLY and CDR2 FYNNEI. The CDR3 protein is CASRTSGGNQPQHF. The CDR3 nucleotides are TGTGCCAGCAGAACCTCAGGGGGCAATCAGCCCCAGCATTTT.

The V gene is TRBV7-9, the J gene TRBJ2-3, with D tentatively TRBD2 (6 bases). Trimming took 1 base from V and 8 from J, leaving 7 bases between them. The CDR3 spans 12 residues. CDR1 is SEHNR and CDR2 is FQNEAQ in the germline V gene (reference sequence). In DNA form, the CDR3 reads TGTGCCAGCAGCTTAGAAGCGGGTACGCAGTATTTT. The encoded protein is CASSLEAGTQYF.

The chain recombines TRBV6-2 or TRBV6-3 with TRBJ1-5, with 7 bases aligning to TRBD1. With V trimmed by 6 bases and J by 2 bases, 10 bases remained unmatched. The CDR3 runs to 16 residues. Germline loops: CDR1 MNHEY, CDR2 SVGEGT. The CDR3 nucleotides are TGTGCCAGCAGGTACAGGGGAAAGTCGGGCAATCAGCCCCAGCATTTT. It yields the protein CASRYRGKSGNQPQHF.